This T cell receptor beta chain was documented in a study of T cells expressing NK-cell markers. This CDR3 spans 16 amino acids. CDR1 and CDR2 from the germline V gene are MGHRA and YSYEKL. Each CDR3 protein gets one entry in TCRdb, which reprocessed the 5' RACE reads and gives no DNA. This table lists 350,000 to 400,000 distinct CDR3 sequences. The chain joins TRBV4-1 to TRBJ2-1. Sequencing was done on a sample of blood T cells: a sorted CD56 or NKG2C T cell subset, CD4+ or CD8+ T cells, or bulk PBMC T cells (not recorded which). The receptor comes from a woman aged 50 to 65 in good health. CDR3 amino acids: CASSQDSSEPYNEQFF.